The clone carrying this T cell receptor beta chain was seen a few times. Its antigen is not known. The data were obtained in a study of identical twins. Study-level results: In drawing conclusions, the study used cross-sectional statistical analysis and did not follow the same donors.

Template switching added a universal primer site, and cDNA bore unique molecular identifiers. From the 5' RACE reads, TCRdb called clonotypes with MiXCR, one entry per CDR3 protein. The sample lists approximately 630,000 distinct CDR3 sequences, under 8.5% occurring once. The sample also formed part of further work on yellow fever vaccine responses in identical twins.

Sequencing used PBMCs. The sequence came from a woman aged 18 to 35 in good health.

The CDR3 nucleotides are TGTGCCACCTACCTGACGGGCAGGGTGGTAGATACGCAGTATTTT. This gives the protein CATYLTGRVVDTQYF. The gene calls are TRBV7-8 and TRBJ2-3; a possible D gene is TRBD1 (5 bases). The germline V gene has CDR1 SGHVS and CDR2 FQNEAQ. The germline V and J ends were trimmed by 10 bases and 5 bases, with 22 bases remaining between them. The CDR3 runs 15 residues.